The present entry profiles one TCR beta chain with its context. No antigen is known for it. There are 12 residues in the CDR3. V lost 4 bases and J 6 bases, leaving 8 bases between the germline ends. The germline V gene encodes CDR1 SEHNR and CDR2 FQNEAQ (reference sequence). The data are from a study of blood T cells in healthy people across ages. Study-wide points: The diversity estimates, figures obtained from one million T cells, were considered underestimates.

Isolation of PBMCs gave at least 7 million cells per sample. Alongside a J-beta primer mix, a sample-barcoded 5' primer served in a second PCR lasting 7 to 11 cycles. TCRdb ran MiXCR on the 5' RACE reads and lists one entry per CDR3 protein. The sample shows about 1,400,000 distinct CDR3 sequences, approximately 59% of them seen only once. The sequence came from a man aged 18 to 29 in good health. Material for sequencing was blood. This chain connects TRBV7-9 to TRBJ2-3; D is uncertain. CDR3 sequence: CASSWIVDTQYF. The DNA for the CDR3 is TGTGCCAGCAGCTGGATAGTTGATACGCAGTATTTT.